Presented here are 7 T cell receptor beta chains from one specimen sequenced in a study of control samples from healthy donors and cancer patients. Produced via immunoSEQ multiplex PCR; TCRdb's table is partial and in-frame only. The data hold around 80,000 clones, with roughly 84% observed a single time. The sequenced sample consisted of blood. These receptors were obtained from a woman aged 45-59 years in good health.

The chain combines TRBV2 with TRBJ1-2; no definite D call. Trimming stripped 10 bases from V and 1 base from J, with 10 bases between. The germline gives CDR1 SNHLY, CDR2 FYNNEI. CDR3 size: 12 residues. CDR3: CATSGFNYGYTF. CDR3 bases: TGTGCCACCTCGGGGTTTAACTATGGCTACACCTTC.

V gene TRBV5-1 combines with J gene TRBJ1-1; unclear D gene. Trimming removed 2 bases at V and 4 bases at J, with 3 bases between. Germline V gene lookup returns CDR1 SGHRS and CDR2 YFSETQ. This CDR3 spans 11 amino acids. This chain's CDR3 is CASSFGTEAFF. For the CDR3, the DNA is TGCGCCAGCAGCTTCGGCACTGAAGCTTTCTTT. The full variable domain, with the rest looked up from reference TRBV5-1 and TRBJ1-1, is KAGVTQTPRYLIKTRGQQVTLSCSPISGHRSVSWYQQTPGQGLQFLFEYFSETQRNKGNFPGRFSGRQFSNSRSEMNVSTLELGDSALYLCASSFGTEAFFGQGTRLTVV.

This sequence joins TRBV6-5 and TRBJ2-3, with D possibly being TRBD1 or TRBD2 (5 bases each). The CDR3 has 10 residues. Per germline, CDR1 MNHEY and CDR2 SVGAGI. V was cut by 8 bases and J by 8 bases, with 8 bases left in between. This chain's CDR3 is CASARGTQYF. The CDR3 region has the DNA TGTGCCAGCGCGAGGGGTACGCAGTATTTT.

V usage is TRBV19 and J usage is TRBJ2-7, with a weak D call TRBD1 (6 bases). This CDR3 spans 13 amino acids. The V gene lost 5 bases and the J gene lost 7 bases, with 15 bases spanning the gap. Germline-derived CDR1 and CDR2 are LNHDA and SQIVND (reference sequence). This CDR3 is CASSANHQGEQYF. In nucleotides, the CDR3 is TGTGCCAGTAGTGCTAATCATCAGGGGGAGCAGTACTTC.

A single count supports this clone. The chain joins TRBV5-8 to TRBJ1-1; D uncertain. The germline CDR1 and CDR2 sequences are SGHTS and YDEGEE. Trimming pared 6 bases from V and 3 bases from J, leaving 9 bases between. The CDR3 runs 12 residues. The CDR3 sequence is CASKVWDTEAFF. CDR3 coding DNA: TGTGCCAGCAAAGTCTGGGACACTGAAGCTTTCTTT.

This clone was found once. This sequence joins TRBV7-7 and TRBJ2-2; D possibly uses TRBD1 or TRBD2 (5 bases each). This CDR3 has 14 residues. V dropped 5 bases and J dropped 6 bases, with 13 bases sitting between them. Germline V CDR1 and CDR2: SSHAT, FNYEAQ (reference sequence). The DNA of the CDR3 is TGTGCCAGCAGCCCCTATCCGGGGCCCGGGGAGCTGTTTTTT. It translates to CASSPYPGPGELFF.

V gene TRBV3-1 (or the pseudogene TRBV3-2) combines with J gene TRBJ2-3; D might be TRBD1 or TRBD2, each matching 6 bases. Germline V lookup: CDR1 LGHDT, CDR2 YNNKEL (reference sequence). The V gene lost 6 bases and the J gene lost 4 bases, with 14 bases spanning the gap. The CDR3 is 14 amino acids. The CDR3 region has the DNA TGTGCCAGCAGACTAGGGGGAGGTGCAGATACGCAGTATTTT. It yields the protein CASRLGGGADTQYF.